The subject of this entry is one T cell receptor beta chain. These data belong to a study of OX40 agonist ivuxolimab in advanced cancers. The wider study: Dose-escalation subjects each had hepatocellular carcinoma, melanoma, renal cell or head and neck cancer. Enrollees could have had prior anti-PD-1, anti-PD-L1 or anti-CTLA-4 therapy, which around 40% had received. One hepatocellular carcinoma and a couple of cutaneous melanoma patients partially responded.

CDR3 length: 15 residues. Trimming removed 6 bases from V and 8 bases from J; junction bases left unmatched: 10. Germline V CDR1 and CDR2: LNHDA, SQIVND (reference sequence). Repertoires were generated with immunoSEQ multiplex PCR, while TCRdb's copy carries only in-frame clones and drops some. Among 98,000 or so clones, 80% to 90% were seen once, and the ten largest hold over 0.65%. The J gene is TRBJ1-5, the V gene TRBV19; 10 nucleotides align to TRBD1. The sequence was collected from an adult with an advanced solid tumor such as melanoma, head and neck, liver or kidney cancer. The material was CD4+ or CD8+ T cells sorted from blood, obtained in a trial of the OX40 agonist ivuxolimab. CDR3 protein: CASSRDRGYQEPQHF. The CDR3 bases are TGTGCCAGTAGCAGGGACAGGGGATATCAAGAGCCCCAGCATTTT. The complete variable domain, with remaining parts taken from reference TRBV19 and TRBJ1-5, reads DGGITQSPKYLFRKEGQNVTLSCEQNLNHDAMYWYRQDPGQGLRLIYYSQIVNDFQKGDIAEGYSVSREKKESFPLTVTSAQKNPTAFYLCASSRDRGYQEPQHFGDGTRLSIL.